The clone carrying this TCR beta chain was counted a single time. There are 11 residues in the CDR3. V lost 6 bases and J lost 1, with 6 bases in between. Germline-derived CDR1 and CDR2 are DFQATT and SNEGSKA (reference sequence). Sequencing used immunoSEQ multiplex PCR; TCRdb keeps in-frame clones, though not all of them. This table holds 60,000 to 85,000 clones, 92% found once. These data come from a study of T cell changes during pregnancy in multiple sclerosis. The sample in question was peripheral blood, obtained in the second trimester of pregnancy. The receptor was derived from a female donor in good health, enrolled as a control in a pregnancy study. The chain couples TRBV20-1 to TRBJ2-5; unclear D gene. CDR3 bases: TGCAGTGCCCCGTTCCAAGAGACCCAGTACTTC. Translating it yields CSAPFQETQYF.